These T cell receptor beta chains were read from a single sample in a study of T cell responses to AZD1222 COVID-19 vaccine. TCRdb keeps only in-frame clones here, not all; method: immunoSEQ multiplex PCR. The sample lists about 180,000 clones, approximately 92% seen once, with around 3% in the top ten. The material sequenced was peripheral blood, taken on day 0 of AZD1222 vaccination. The receptors stem from an adult in good health. The CDR3 runs from the conserved cysteine through the conserved F or W. The order of the fields is CDR3 DNA, CDR3 protein, clone size, V gene, D gene, J gene. D genes are given only for firm matches. Clone size is stated in some rows and not others, as once, few, many or a class when expanded.

TGTGCCAGCAGCCAAGATAGACTAGCGGGAGCGGGAAATGAGCAGTTCTTC,CASSQDRLAGAGNEQFF,.,TRBV3-1/TRBV3-2,TRBD2,TRBJ2-1
TGTGCCAGCTCCCCCAAACTCGGACAGGGGGCGGGAGATACGCAGTATTTT,CASSPKLGQGAGDTQYF,.,TRBV18,TRBD1,TRBJ2-3
TGCGCCAGCAGCGCCCTCCCCCCGGGTCGGAACACCGGGGAGCTGTTTTTT,CASSALPPGRNTGELFF,.,TRBV5-1,.,TRBJ2-2
TGTGCCAGCAGTTTGGCAGGGGTTAGTGAAGCTTTCTTT,CASSLAGVSEAFF,.,TRBV12-3/TRBV12-4,.,TRBJ1-1
TGCGCCAGCAGCCAACCGGGACAGGCGAACGAGCCCTACGAGCAGTACTTC,CASSQPGQANEPYEQYF,.,TRBV4-1,TRBD1,TRBJ2-7
TGTGCCAGCAGGCGACAGAACACTGAAGCTTTCTTT,CASRRQNTEAFF,.,TRBV6-6,.,TRBJ1-1
TGTGCCAGCAGTTACACCCCCGGGGGACAGAGATCCTATAGCAATCAGCCCCAGCATTTT,CASSYTPGGQRSYSNQPQHF,.,TRBV6-2/TRBV6-3,TRBD1,TRBJ1-5
TGTGCCAGCTGTTCCCTCGGGTGGGAGAAGGGAGAGACCCAGTACTTC,CASCSLGWEKGETQYF,.,TRBV27,.,TRBJ2-5
TGCGCCAGCAGCTTGGTTGGGAGCCCTAGCACAGATACGCAGTATTTT,CASSLVGSPSTDTQYF,.,TRBV5-1,.,TRBJ2-3
TGTGCCAGCTCACCAGGGGTTTCTAATGAAAAACTGTTTTTT,CASSPGVSNEKLFF,once,TRBV18,.,TRBJ1-4
TGCGCCAGCAGCTACCACGGACAGGGTTCAGGAGAGACCCAGTACTTC,CASSYHGQGSGETQYF,.,TRBV5-1,TRBD1,TRBJ2-5
TGTGCCAGCACGTTCGGGAACTCTGGAAACACCATATATTTT,CASTFGNSGNTIYF,.,TRBV2,.,TRBJ1-3
TGCGCCAGCAGCCAAGAGGCAGCCCCGAACACTGAAGCTTTCTTT,CASSQEAAPNTEAFF,.,TRBV4-1,.,TRBJ1-1
TGTGCCAGCAGCTCCCGCTCCTACAATGAGCAGTTCTTC,CASSSRSYNEQFF,.,TRBV11-3,.,TRBJ2-1
TGTGCCTGGGGTGTCGGACACCGGTACCAAGAGACCCAGTACTTC,CAWGVGHRYQETQYF,.,TRBV30,.,TRBJ2-5
TGCAGCGCAACGACAGAGTACACTGAAGCTTTCTTT,CSATTEYTEAFF,.,TRBV29-1,.,TRBJ1-1
TGTGCCAGTAGCCAGACAGGAGCTTATGGCTACACCTTC,CASSQTGAYGYTF,.,TRBV19,.,TRBJ1-2
TGTGCCAGCACAACGACAGGGATGAACACTGAAGCTTTCTTT,CASTTTGMNTEAFF,few,TRBV2,TRBD1,TRBJ1-1
TGTGCCAGCAGCCAAAGAGCCAATCAGCCCCAGCATTTT,CASSQRANQPQHF,.,TRBV7-2,.,TRBJ1-5
TGTGCCAGCAGCTTGGACAAAGCCGGCTATGGCTACACCTTC,CASSLDKAGYGYTF,.,TRBV5-4,.,TRBJ1-2
TGTGCCAGCAGCCTCCCGGGCGAGCAGTACTTC,CASSLPGEQYF,.,TRBV5-6,.,TRBJ2-7
TGCAGCGGAACGGACAGGGGGCTGAATGGCTACACCTTC,CSGTDRGLNGYTF,.,TRBV29-1,TRBD1,TRBJ1-2
TGTGCCAGTAGTCCAGTACCGCCTCGGGGGGAGCAGTACTTC,CASSPVPPRGEQYF,.,TRBV19,.,TRBJ2-7
TGTGCTAGTGGTCTGGGACAGGGGGTAGGGAACTCCTACAATGAGCAGTTCTTC,CASGLGQGVGNSYNEQFF,.,TRBV12-5,TRBD1,TRBJ2-1
TGTGCCAGCAGCCGCGGGGGGCAGCGGGGCTATGGCTACACCTTC,CASSRGGQRGYGYTF,.,TRBV7-2,.,TRBJ1-2
TGTGCCAGCTCCTACGGGGATAGCAATCAGCCCCAGCATTTT,CASSYGDSNQPQHF,.,TRBV18,.,TRBJ1-5
TGTGCCAGCAGCTTAGGGGGGCTCTCTGAAGCTTTCTTT,CASSLGGLSEAFF,.,TRBV11-2,.,TRBJ1-1
TGTGCCAGCAGTTTCCTCGGGGGCCGCCCTAATGAGCAGTTCTTC,CASSFLGGRPNEQFF,.,TRBV27,.,TRBJ2-1
TGCGCCAGCAGCCCGGGACAGGGGGTCAATCAGCCCCAGCATTTT,CASSPGQGVNQPQHF,.,TRBV4-1,TRBD1,TRBJ1-5
TGTGCCAGCAGATACGGGAGCCCCCCCTACGAGCAGTACTTC,CASRYGSPPYEQYF,.,TRBV2,.,TRBJ2-7
TGTGCCAGCAGCGTAGCTGGAAGCGGAAGGGGAGAGCAGTTCTTC,CASSVAGSGRGEQFF,.,TRBV9,.,TRBJ2-1
TGTGCCAGCAGCCCCGGCGGCGGGTTCTACGAGCAGTACTTC,CASSPGGGFYEQYF,.,TRBV6-6,.,TRBJ2-7
TGTGCCAGTAGTGTGCGGGTTAGCACAGATACGCAGTATTTT,CASSVRVSTDTQYF,few,TRBV19,.,TRBJ2-3
TGTGCCAGCAGTTTTGGGCCCCCACCCTCTGGAAACACCATATATTTT,CASSFGPPPSGNTIYF,once,TRBV27,.,TRBJ1-3
TGTGCCAGCAGCTTGGAAGGAGGTGACTATGGCTACACCTTC,CASSLEGGDYGYTF,.,TRBV5-6,.,TRBJ1-2
TGTGCCAGCAGCCAAGACTCGGGCTCCTACAATGAGCAGTTCTTC,CASSQDSGSYNEQFF,.,TRBV3-1/TRBV3-2,.,TRBJ2-1
TGTGCCAGCAGTCCTGACCCGGTCACCCAGTACTTC,CASSPDPVTQYF,.,TRBV27,.,TRBJ2-5
TGTGCCAGCAGTACCGGGACAAGACGCTCTGGAAACACCATATATTTT,CASSTGTRRSGNTIYF,.,TRBV7-9,.,TRBJ1-3
TGCGCCAGCAGCTTGGCCTCTGGGCCTAGCACCGGGGAGCTGTTTTTT,CASSLASGPSTGELFF,.,TRBV5-1,.,TRBJ2-2
TGTGCCAGCAGCTGGGGGGACTTTCAGAGCTCCTACAATGAGCAGTTCTTC,CASSWGDFQSSYNEQFF,once,TRBV5-6,.,TRBJ2-1
TGTGCCAGCAGTTCCAGACTAGCGGGAGTTCGCTCCTACAATGAGCAGTTCTTC,CASSSRLAGVRSYNEQFF,.,TRBV27,TRBD2,TRBJ2-1
TGCGCCAGCAGCCAAGATCGGGGGAGCTCCTACAATGAGCAGTTCTTC,CASSQDRGSSYNEQFF,.,TRBV4-1,.,TRBJ2-1
TGTGCCAGCAGCTTAAGGGAAGCTTTCGGGAACACCGGGGAGCTGTTTTTT,CASSLREAFGNTGELFF,.,TRBV7-9,.,TRBJ2-2
TGTGCCACCAGTGAAGGGTTCAATGGCTACACCTTC,CATSEGFNGYTF,.,TRBV24-1,.,TRBJ1-2